This TCR beta chain was captured by sequencing in a study of beta chain features in type 1 diabetes. Study overall: In age, gender and cell yields, patients were similar to healthy donors. Cells sorted and examined across all samples totaled over 95 million. Findings of the study overall: In all four CD4+ subsets, TCRB CDR3 length was significantly, moderately reduced in type 1 diabetes.

Isolated RNA was reverse transcribed in full, so expressed TCRB transcripts were sequenced. Some clones are missing from TCRdb's copy, which holds only in-frame ones; the method was immunoSEQ multiplex PCR. This sample has about 160,000 clones; more than 60% occur once, and the top ten carry about 0.089%. A remark on this clone: The target antigen is unknown.

Based on CD45RO/CCR7/CD25/CD127/CD95/CD27, CD4+ regulatory, stem cell-like memory, naive and central memory cells were sorted. Germline V CDR1 and CDR2: SQVTM, ANQGSEA. This CDR3 spans 13 amino acids. The V end was cut by 8 bases, the J end by 1 base, with 14 bases between. This TCR derives from a man aged 25 to 45 with type 1 diabetes. J is TRBJ1-1 and V is TRBV29-1; D call uncertain. Sequenced: naive CD4+ T cells from blood. The CDR3 region is CSSSPIRNTEAFF. In DNA form, the CDR3 reads TGCAGCTCCTCCCCCATACGGAACACTGAAGCTTTCTTT.